Sequencing of this T cell receptor beta chain was carried out in a study of shared clonotypes between healthy human individuals. The CDR3 spans 14 residues. V gave up 1 base and J gave up 10 bases, with 13 bases separating them. CDR1 is MNHEY and CDR2 is SVGAGI in the germline V gene. TCRdb's table, derived via immunoSEQ multiplex PCR, lists solely in-frame clones and lacks some. The data hold 2 million or so clones, with roughly 94% observed a single time. CD8 cells regarded as naive lacked CD45RO, were positively chosen for CCR7, and omitted terminally differentiated effector memory CD45RA+ cells. The sequenced sample was naive CD8+ T cells sorted from blood. V usage is TRBV6-5 and J usage is TRBJ2-2; D perhaps matches TRBD2 (6 bases). This sequence was found in a young man in good health. The CDR3 region has the DNA TGTGCCAGCAGTTACTACGGAGGGTGGGAGGAGCTGTTTTTT. Its translation: CASSYYGGWEELFF.